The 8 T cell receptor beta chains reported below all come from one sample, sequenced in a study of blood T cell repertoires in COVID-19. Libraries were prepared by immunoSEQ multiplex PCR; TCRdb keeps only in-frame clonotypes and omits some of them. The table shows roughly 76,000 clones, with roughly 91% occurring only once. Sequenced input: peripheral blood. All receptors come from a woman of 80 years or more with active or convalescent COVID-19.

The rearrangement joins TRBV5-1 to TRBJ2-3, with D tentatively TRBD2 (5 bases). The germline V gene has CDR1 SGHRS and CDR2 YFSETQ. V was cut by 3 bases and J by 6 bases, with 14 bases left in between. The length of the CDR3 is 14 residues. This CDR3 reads CASSSEGLRDTQYF. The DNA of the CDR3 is TGCGCCAGCAGCTCCGAAGGACTCCGGGATACGCAGTATTTT.

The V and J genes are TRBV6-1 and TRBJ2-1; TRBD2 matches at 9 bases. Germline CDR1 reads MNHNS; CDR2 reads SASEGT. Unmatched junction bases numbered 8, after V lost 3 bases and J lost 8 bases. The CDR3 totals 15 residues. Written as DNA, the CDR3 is TGTGCCAGCAGTGATGTCAGCGGGGGGCGAGATGAGCAGTTCTTC. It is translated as CASSDVSGGRDEQFF.

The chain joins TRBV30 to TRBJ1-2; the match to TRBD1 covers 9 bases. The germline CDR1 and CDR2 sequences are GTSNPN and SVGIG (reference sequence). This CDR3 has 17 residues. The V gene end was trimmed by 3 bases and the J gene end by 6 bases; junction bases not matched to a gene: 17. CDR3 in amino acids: CAWSTPMLGGQGDGYTF. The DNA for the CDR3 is TGTGCCTGGAGCACCCCCATGCTGGGGGGACAGGGTGATGGCTACACCTTC.

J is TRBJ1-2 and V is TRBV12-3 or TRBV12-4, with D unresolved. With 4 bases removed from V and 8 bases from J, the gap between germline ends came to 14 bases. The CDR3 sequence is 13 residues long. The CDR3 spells CASSYLVPGGYTF. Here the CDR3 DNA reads TGTGCCAGCAGTTACTTGGTTCCAGGAGGCTACACCTTC.

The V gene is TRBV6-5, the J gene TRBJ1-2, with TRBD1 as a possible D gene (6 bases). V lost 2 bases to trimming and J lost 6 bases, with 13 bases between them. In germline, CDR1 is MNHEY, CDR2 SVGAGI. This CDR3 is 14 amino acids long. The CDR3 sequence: CASSYDGTRDGYTF. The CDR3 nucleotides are TGTGCCAGCAGTTACGACGGGACAAGGGATGGCTACACCTTC.

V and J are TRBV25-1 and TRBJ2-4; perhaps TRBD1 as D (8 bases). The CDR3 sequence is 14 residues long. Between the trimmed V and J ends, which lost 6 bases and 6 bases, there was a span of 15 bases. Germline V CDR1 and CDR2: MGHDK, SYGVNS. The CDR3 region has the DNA TGTGCCAGCAGCACAGGGGGGGTAGGAAACATTCAGTACTTC. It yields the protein CASSTGGVGNIQYF.

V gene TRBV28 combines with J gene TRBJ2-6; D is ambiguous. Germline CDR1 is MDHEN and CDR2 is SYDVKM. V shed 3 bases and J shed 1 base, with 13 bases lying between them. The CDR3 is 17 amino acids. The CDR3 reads CASSFLGSGSGANVLTF. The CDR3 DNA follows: TGTGCCAGCAGTTTCCTTGGTTCGGGTTCTGGGGCCAACGTCCTGACTTTC. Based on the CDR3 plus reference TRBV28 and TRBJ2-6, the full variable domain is DVKVTQSSRYLVKRTGEKVFLECVQDMDHENMFWYRQDPGLGLRLIYFSYDVKMKEKGDIPEGYSVSREKKERFSLILESASTNQTSMYLCASSFLGSGSGANVLTFGAGSRLTVL.

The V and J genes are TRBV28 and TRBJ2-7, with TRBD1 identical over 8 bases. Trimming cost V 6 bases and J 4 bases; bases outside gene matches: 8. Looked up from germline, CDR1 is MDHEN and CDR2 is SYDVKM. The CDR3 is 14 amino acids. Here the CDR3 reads CASRADREGYEQYF. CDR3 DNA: TGTGCCAGCAGGGCGGACAGGGAAGGGTACGAGCAGTACTTC.